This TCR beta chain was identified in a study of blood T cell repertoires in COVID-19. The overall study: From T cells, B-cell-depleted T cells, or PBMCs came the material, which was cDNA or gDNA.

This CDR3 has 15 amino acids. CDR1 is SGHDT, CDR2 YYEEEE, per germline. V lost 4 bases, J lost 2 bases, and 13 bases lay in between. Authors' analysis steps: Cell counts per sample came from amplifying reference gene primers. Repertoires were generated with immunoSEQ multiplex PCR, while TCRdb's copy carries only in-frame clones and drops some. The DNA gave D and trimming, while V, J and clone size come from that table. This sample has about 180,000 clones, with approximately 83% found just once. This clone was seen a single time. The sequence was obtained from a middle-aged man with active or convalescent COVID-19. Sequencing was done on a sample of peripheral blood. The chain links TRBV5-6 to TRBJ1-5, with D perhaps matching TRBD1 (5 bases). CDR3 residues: CASSRREEGNQPQHF. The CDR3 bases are TGTGCCAGCAGCCGCAGGGAGGAGGGCAATCAGCCCCAGCATTTT.